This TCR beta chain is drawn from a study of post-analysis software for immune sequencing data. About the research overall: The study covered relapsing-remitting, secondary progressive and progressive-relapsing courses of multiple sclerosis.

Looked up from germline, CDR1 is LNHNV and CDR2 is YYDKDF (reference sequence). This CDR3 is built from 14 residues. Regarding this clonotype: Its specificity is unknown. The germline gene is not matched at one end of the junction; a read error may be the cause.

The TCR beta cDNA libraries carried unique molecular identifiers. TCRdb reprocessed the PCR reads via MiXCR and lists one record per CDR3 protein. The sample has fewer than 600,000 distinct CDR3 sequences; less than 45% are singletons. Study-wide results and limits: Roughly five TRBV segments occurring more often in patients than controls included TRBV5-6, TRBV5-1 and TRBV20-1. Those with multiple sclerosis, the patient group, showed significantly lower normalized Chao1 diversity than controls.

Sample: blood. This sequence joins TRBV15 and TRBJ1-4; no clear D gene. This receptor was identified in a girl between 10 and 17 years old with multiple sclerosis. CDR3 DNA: TGTGCCACCAGCAGAGCTGCAACTAATGAAAAACGGTTTTTT. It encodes CATSRAATNEKRFF.